This TCR beta chain was sequenced in a study of T-cell memory formation after mild COVID-19. Findings and limits, study-wide: Contracting CD4+ clones were located mainly in CM and EM, and CD8+ clones in EMRA. Some clones that responded were present in memory (sampled pre-infection), which suggests cross-reactive memory joined. CD4/CD8 balance held among clones contracting day 15 to 85, and later expanders leaned CD4+.

Constant-segment primers and 5'RACE yielded cDNA libraries for TCR alpha and TCR beta, each carrying sample barcodes and UMIs. MiXCR, run by TCRdb on the 5' RACE reads, gives a single entry per CDR3 protein. The table shows roughly 150,000 distinct CDR3 sequences, with about 14% occurring only once. J gave up 5 bases and V 3 bases, and 5 bases lay outside the gene matches. The CDR3 runs to 16 residues. This clonotype was recorded at least ten times. What it recognizes is unknown. The chain is built from TRBV12-3 or TRBV12-4 and TRBJ2-5; 14 bases agree with TRBD2. Sequenced input: PBMCs or a T cell subset sorted from them (not recorded which). This clonotype was obtained from an adult woman who had mild COVID-19 (a few samples of this study predate the infection). Cell type and time point are not known. CDR3 nucleotide sequence: TGTGCCAGCAGTTTCGGACTAGCGGGAGGCTGGGAGACCCAGTACTTC. Its translation: CASSFGLAGGWETQYF.